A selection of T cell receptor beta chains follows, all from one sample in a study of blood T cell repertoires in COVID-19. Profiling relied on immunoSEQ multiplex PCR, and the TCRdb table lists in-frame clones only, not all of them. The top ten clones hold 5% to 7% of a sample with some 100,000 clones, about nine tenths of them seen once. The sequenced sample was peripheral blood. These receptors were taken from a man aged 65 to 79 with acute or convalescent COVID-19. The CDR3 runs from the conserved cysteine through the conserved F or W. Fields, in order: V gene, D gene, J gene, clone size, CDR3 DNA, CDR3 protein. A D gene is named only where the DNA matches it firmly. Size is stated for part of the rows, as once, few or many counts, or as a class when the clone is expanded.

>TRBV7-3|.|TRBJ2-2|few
TGTGCCACCCGAGCGCGACCTCTTCTCGGGGAGCTGTTTTTT
CATRARPLLGELFF
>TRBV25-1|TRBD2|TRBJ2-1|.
TGTGCCAGCCGGACTAGCGGGAGCAATGAGCAGTTCTTC
CASRTSGSNEQFF
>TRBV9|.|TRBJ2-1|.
TGTGCCAGCAGCCCGATCGGCGGGCGGAGCTCCTACAATGAGCAGTTCTTC
CASSPIGGRSSYNEQFF
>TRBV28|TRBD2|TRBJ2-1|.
TGTGCCAGCAGTTTACTTCTTAGCGGGACGAATGAGCAGTTCTTC
CASSLLLSGTNEQFF
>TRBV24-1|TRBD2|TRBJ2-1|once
TGTGCCACCAGTGACGGACTAGCGGGAGTCTACAATGAGCAGTTCTTC
CATSDGLAGVYNEQFF
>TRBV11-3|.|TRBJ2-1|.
TGTGCCAGCAGCCCACGGGGGGCGGGGGCATACAATGAGCAGTTCTTC
CASSPRGAGAYNEQFF
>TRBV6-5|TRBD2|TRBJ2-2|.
TGTGCCAGCAGTTACCGGGAGGGCCCCCCCGGGGAGCTGTTTTTT
CASSYREGPPGELFF
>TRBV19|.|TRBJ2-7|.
TGTGCCAGTAGTATGCCAGGCCGCTCCTACGAGCAGTACTTC
CASSMPGRSYEQYF
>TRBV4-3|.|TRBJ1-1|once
TGCGCCAGCAGCCAACAACAGGGCTGGACTGAAGCTTTCTTT
CASSQQQGWTEAFF
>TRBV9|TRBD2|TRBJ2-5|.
TGTGCCAGCAGCGCCCACCCTTTGACTAGCGGGAGTTGGAAAGAGACCCAGTACTTC
CASSAHPLTSGSWKETQYF
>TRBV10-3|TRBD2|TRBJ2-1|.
TGTGCCATCAGTGTACTAGCGGGACACAATGAGCAGTTCTTC
CAISVLAGHNEQFF
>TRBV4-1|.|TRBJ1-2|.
TGCGCCAGCAGCCACACAAGAGGTTCTAACTATGGCTACACCTTC
CASSHTRGSNYGYTF
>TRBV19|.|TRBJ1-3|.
TGTGCCAGTGGGTCACAAAGGGAGGGGTCTGGAAACACCATATATTTT
CASGSQREGSGNTIYF
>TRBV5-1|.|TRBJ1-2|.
TGCGCCAGCAGCTTGGGAAGGGGCGCCGGCGGCTACACCTTC
CASSLGRGAGGYTF
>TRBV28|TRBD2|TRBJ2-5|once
TGTGCCAGCACCCCTGGGAGTGCTAGCGGGAATCAAGAGACCCAGTACTTC
CASTPGSASGNQETQYF
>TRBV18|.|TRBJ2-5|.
TGTGCCAGCTCCCTTGGACTACAAGAGACCCAGTACTTC
CASSLGLQETQYF
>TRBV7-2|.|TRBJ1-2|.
TGTGCCAGCAGCTTAGACGGAGTATATTATGGCCACACCTTC
CASSLDGVYYGHTF
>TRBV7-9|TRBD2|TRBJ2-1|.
TGTGCCAGCAGGGGAATAGCGGGAGGTCTGGACAATGAGCAGTTCTTC
CASRGIAGGLDNEQFF
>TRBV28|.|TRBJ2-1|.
TGTGCCAGCAGTCCGGGGGAGATAGCTGAGCAGTTCTTC
CASSPGEIAEQFF
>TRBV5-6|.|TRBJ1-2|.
TGTGCCAGCAGCTTGGCCGTAACAGGTGACTATGGCTACACCTTC
CASSLAVTGDYGYTF
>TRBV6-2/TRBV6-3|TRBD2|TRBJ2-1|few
TGTGCCAGCAGTTACTCGCCCCAGACTAGCGGGAGGATCTACAATGAGCAGTTCTTC
CASSYSPQTSGRIYNEQFF
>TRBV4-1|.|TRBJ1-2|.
TGCGCCAGCAGCCAAGATCGTAACTATGGCTACACCTTC
CASSQDRNYGYTF
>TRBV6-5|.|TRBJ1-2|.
TGTGCCAGCAGCCCGTCCGGGACACCGTATGGCTACACCTTC
CASSPSGTPYGYTF
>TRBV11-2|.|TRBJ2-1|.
TGTGCCAGCAGCTTAAGACAGAACAGGTCCAGGATTGGGCAGTTCTTC
CASSLRQNRSRIGQFF
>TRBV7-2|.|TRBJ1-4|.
TGTGCCAGCAGCTTAGAGGGGCAGGCCACAACTAATGAAAAACTGTTTTTT
CASSLEGQATTNEKLFF